Below, 14 T cell receptor beta chains from the same sample are listed, as sequenced in a study of T cell responses to AZD1222 COVID-19 vaccine. Sequencing was performed with immunoSEQ multiplex PCR; in TCRdb, only in-frame clones are kept and a portion is missing. The sample lists tens of thousands of clones, roughly 81% seen once, with roughly an eighth in the top ten. The sample consisted of peripheral blood, taken on day 0 of AZD1222 vaccination. The receptors derive from an adult in good health.

In its sample, this clone was seen a few times. The chain recombines TRBV2 with TRBJ1-6; weak D call: TRBD1 (5 bases). Per germline, CDR1 SNHLY and CDR2 FYNNEI. The germline V and J ends were trimmed by 7 bases and 7 bases, with 11 bases remaining between them. This CDR3 is built from 13 residues. As DNA, the CDR3 is TGTGCCAGCAAAGGGGAGGAGAATTCACCCCTCCACTTT. As protein: CASKGEENSPLHF.

V is TRBV3-1 (or the pseudogene TRBV3-2) and J is TRBJ1-6; possibly TRBD1 for D (6 bases). V was shortened by 0 bases and J by 6 bases, with 12 bases between the two germline ends. The V gene's germline CDR1 is LGHDT and CDR2 YNNKEL (reference sequence). This CDR3 region has 16 residues. The CDR3 loop is CASSQDHGGPNSPLHF. The CDR3 DNA reads TGTGCCAGCAGCCAAGATCACGGGGGCCCTAATTCACCCCTCCACTTT.

In its sample, this clone was seen a few times. The chain recombines TRBV4-3 with TRBJ1-5, with D uncertain. This CDR3 has 15 residues. Germline V gene sequence: CDR1 LGHNA, CDR2 YSLEER. V lost 4 bases, J lost 0 bases, and 10 bases lay in between. CDR3 amino acids: CASSPRRGSNQPQHF. Written as DNA, the CDR3 is TGCGCCAGCAGCCCGCGAAGAGGTAGCAATCAGCCCCAGCATTTT.

This clone showed up just a few times. The chain joins TRBV3-1 (or the pseudogene TRBV3-2) to TRBJ2-5; tentatively, D is TRBD2 (6 bases). The CDR3 extends over 17 amino acids. Trimming stripped 0 bases from V and 1 base from J, with 15 bases between. The germline V gene encodes CDR1 LGHDT and CDR2 YNNKEL (reference sequence). CDR3 sequence: CASSQEALSGAQETQYF. DNA of the CDR3: TGTGCCAGCAGCCAAGAAGCCCTTAGCGGCGCCCAAGAGACCCAGTACTTC.

The CDR3 reads CASRSREGGRKLFF. CDR3 nucleotide sequence: TGTGCCAGCAGGTCCCGGGAGGGGGGGCGAAAACTGTTTTTT. The V gene is TRBV6-5, the J gene TRBJ1-4; tentatively, D is TRBD1 (6 bases). V gave up 6 bases and J gave up 10 bases, with 18 bases separating them. The CDR3 loop spans 14 amino acids. From germline, CDR1 is MNHEY and CDR2 SVGAGI.

The rearrangement joins TRBV2 to TRBJ1-1, with TRBD1 matching over 8 bases. V trimming: 6 bases; J trimming: 2 bases; junction bases outside the gene matches: 8. Per germline, CDR1 SNHLY and CDR2 FYNNEI. This CDR3 spans 15 amino acids. The CDR3 sequence: CASRSTGGGNTEAFF. As DNA, the CDR3 is TGTGCCAGCAGGTCCACAGGGGGTGGAAACACTGAAGCTTTCTTT.

The rearrangement links TRBV6-1 to TRBJ1-2; D perhaps matches TRBD1 (5 bases). V dropped 2 bases and J dropped 5 bases, with 15 bases sitting between them. The CDR3 has 15 amino acids. Looked up from germline, CDR1 is MNHNS and CDR2 is SASEGT. The CDR3 DNA follows: TGTGCCAGCAGTGAACCGGGGACGGCAGTTTATGGCTACACCTTC. This translates into CASSEPGTAVYGYTF.

The genes are TRBV6-5 and TRBJ2-2; D ambiguous. The V and J ends lost 8 bases and 9 bases respectively, with 13 bases between them. The length of the CDR3 is 12 residues. Germline CDR1 MNHEY, CDR2 SVGAGI. CDR3 region: CASAPHARELFF. The DNA of the CDR3 is TGTGCCAGCGCCCCCCACGCCCGGGAGCTGTTTTTT.

This clone was seen a single time. The rearrangement links TRBV5-1 to TRBJ1-1; the D is unclear. This CDR3 is built from 16 residues. The V end was cut by 1 base, the J end by 1 base, with 14 bases between. Germline V gene sequence: CDR1 SGHRS, CDR2 YFSETQ. CDR3 amino acids: CASSLTTTLWNTEAFF. The CDR3 DNA is TGCGCCAGCAGCTTGACAACGACGCTCTGGAACACTGAAGCTTTCTTT.

A word on this clone: Other DNA sequences from this sample encode an identical CDR3 as well. The rearrangement uses TRBV19 and TRBJ2-7; the D call may be TRBD1 or TRBD2 (5 bases each). Looked up from germline, CDR1 is LNHDA and CDR2 is SQIVND (reference sequence). This CDR3 comprises 12 residues. With 1 base removed from V and 5 bases from J, the gap between germline ends came to 6 bases. The CDR3 coding sequence is TGTGCCAGTAGTATAGGGGGGAACGAGCAGTACTTC. It yields the protein CASSIGGNEQYF.

V usage is TRBV27 and J usage is TRBJ2-7; maybe TRBD2 (6 bases). Trimming removed 6 bases from V and 2 bases from J, with 17 bases in between. This CDR3 spans 15 amino acids. Germline V gene data show CDR1 as MNHEY and CDR2 as SMNVEV (reference sequence). In DNA form, the CDR3 reads TGTGCCAGCAGCGCCCCCGGGACTGGAACCTACGAGCAGTACTTC. Its protein is CASSAPGTGTYEQYF.

The chain combines TRBV7-9 with TRBJ2-2; tentatively, D is TRBD2 (6 bases). The CDR3 has 14 amino acids. Trimming took off 4 bases at V and 5 bases at J, with 11 bases between the two ends. The V gene's germline CDR1 is SEHNR and CDR2 FQNEAQ (reference sequence). The CDR3 DNA reads TGTGCCAGCAGCTGGGACTCGGGAACCGGGGAGCTGTTTTTT. Translated, it gives CASSWDSGTGELFF.

This clone was detected a few times. The chain uses TRBV7-6 and TRBJ2-1; 8 nucleotides agree with TRBD1. With V trimmed by 5 bases and J by 7 bases, 13 bases remained unmatched. Germline V lookup: CDR1 SGHVS, CDR2 FNYEAQ. CDR3 length: 16 residues. The CDR3 reads CASSPSGGRIENEQFF. The DNA for the CDR3 is TGTGCCAGCAGCCCCTCAGGGGGCCGAATCGAGAATGAGCAGTTCTTC.

The rearrangement joins TRBV5-6 to TRBJ2-7; no firm D call. The CDR3 is made up of 15 amino acids. V lost 2 bases and J 2 bases, leaving 14 bases between the germline ends. CDR1 and CDR2 from the germline V gene are SGHDT and YYEEEE. The CDR3 region is CASSFGRASAYEQYF. DNA for the CDR3: TGTGCCAGCAGCTTTGGGCGCGCCAGTGCCTACGAGCAGTACTTC.